These 21 T cell receptor beta chains came from one sample sequenced in a study of PD-1 blockade in classical Hodgkin lymphoma. Regarding time point: newly diagnosed, previously untreated cHL patient sample. Assay: immunoSEQ multiplex PCR; the TCRdb copy retains only in-frame clones and omits some. The data hold more than 15,000 clones, with roughly 87% observed a single time. Material for sequencing was peripheral blood mononuclear cells (PBMCs). The receptor source for this set is a human donor with classical Hodgkin lymphoma.

This clone has just a few counts. The rearrangement uses TRBV25-1 and TRBJ2-1, with 7 nucleotides matching TRBD2. Germline V lookup: CDR1 MGHDK, CDR2 SYGVNS. The CDR3 extends over 14 amino acids. V lost 6 bases and J lost 1; bases outside the gene matches: 3. CDR3 DNA sequence: TGTGCCAGCAGGGAAGCGGGGTCCTACAATGAGCAGTTCTTC. It is translated as CASREAGSYNEQFF.

There are a few counts of this clone. The chain has TRBV11-2 and TRBJ2-3; D is uncertain. Germline CDR1 and CDR2: SGHAT and FQNNGV. The length of the CDR3 is 12 residues. Trimming left V 5 bases short and J 2 bases short, with 5 bases between. The CDR3 coding sequence is TGTGCCAGCAGCCGTTACACAGATACGCAGTATTTT. This gives the protein CASSRYTDTQYF.

The chain joins TRBV15 to TRBJ2-1; tentatively, D is TRBD1 or TRBD2 (6 bases each). The CDR3 sequence is 15 residues long. Germline V gene sequence: CDR1 LNHNV, CDR2 YYDKDF (reference sequence). With 5 bases removed from V and 1 base from J, the gap between germline ends came to 12 bases. In DNA form, the CDR3 reads TGTGCCACCAGCCGGGGGCGGGAATCCTACAATGAGCAGTTCTTC. Translated: CATSRGRESYNEQFF.

The rearrangement links TRBV5-4 to TRBJ1-2; no reliable D call. Trimming left V 10 bases short and J 5 bases short, with 18 bases between. The CDR3 spans 13 residues. Per germline, CDR1 SGHNT and CDR2 YYREEE (reference sequence). The CDR3 reads CASSQAANYGYTF. The CDR3 nucleotides are TGTGCCTCCTCCCAGGCGGCGAATTATGGCTACACCTTC.

The V and J genes are TRBV9 and TRBJ2-6; D ambiguous. Germline loops: CDR1 SGDLS, CDR2 YYNGEE. V lost 0 bases and J 0 bases, leaving 7 bases between the germline ends. This CDR3 is built from 16 residues. CDR3 in amino acids: CASSVVRASGANVLTF. In nucleotides, the CDR3 is TGTGCCAGCAGCGTAGTTAGGGCCTCTGGGGCCAACGTCCTGACTTTC.

V gene TRBV30 combines with J gene TRBJ1-6, with 9 bases aligning to TRBD1. Trimming cost V 0 bases and J 8 bases; bases outside gene matches: 8. Per germline, CDR1 GTSNPN and CDR2 SVGIG (reference sequence). The CDR3 contains 16 residues. CDR3 sequence reads: CAWSVWGTGPDSPLHF. In nucleotides, the CDR3 is TGTGCCTGGAGTGTATGGGGGACAGGGCCTGATTCACCCCTCCACTTT.

The chain has TRBV4-3 and TRBJ2-2, with D possibly being TRBD1 (6 bases). This CDR3 comprises 17 residues. Germline V gene sequence: CDR1 LGHNA, CDR2 YSLEER. Trimming took off 0 bases at V and 9 bases at J, with 20 bases between the two ends. CDR3 in amino acids: CASSQDRQQGAGRELFF. The CDR3, as DNA: TGCGCCAGCAGCCAAGATAGGCAACAGGGTGCCGGGAGGGAGCTGTTTTTT.

This clone has a single count. The chain has TRBV5-5 and TRBJ1-5, with D hard to call. Germline values: CDR1 SGHKS, CDR2 YYEKEE (reference sequence). The CDR3 length is 15 residues. The germline V and J ends were trimmed by 4 bases and 0 bases, with 11 bases remaining between them. The CDR3 DNA reads TGTGCCAGCAGCCAAGTGGGGAGTAGCAATCAGCCCCAGCATTTT. Protein: CASSQVGSSNQPQHF. The full variable domain, completed using reference TRBV5-5 and TRBJ1-5, is DAGVTQSPTHLIKTRGQQVTLRCSPISGHKSVSWYQQVLGQGPQFIFQYYEKEERGRGNFPDRFSARQFPNYSSELNVNALLLGDSALYLCASSQVGSSNQPQHFGDGTRLSIL.

The genes are TRBV5-6 and TRBJ2-1, with 8 nucleotides matching TRBD2. The CDR3 has 16 amino acids. Germline CDR1 is SGHDT and CDR2 is YYEEEE. With 4 bases clipped from V and 2 bases from J, the junction kept 8 bases outside the gene matches. CDR3 sequence (DNA): TGTGCCAGCAGCCCCAACGGGAGGGCGACCTACAATGAGCAGTTCTTC. Translated, it gives CASSPNGRATYNEQFF.

CDR3 amino acids: CAGSNRGGEKLFF. The CDR3 nucleotides read TGTGCCGGCTCGAACAGGGGAGGGGAAAAACTGTTTTTT. J is TRBJ1-4 and V is TRBV19; 7 bases are shared with TRBD1. The CDR3 covers 13 residues. Germline assignment: CDR1 LNHDA and CDR2 SQIVND (reference sequence). V shed 11 bases and J 8 bases; nucleotides not matched to a gene: 11.

The chain recombines TRBV14 with TRBJ1-2; D is ambiguous. CDR1 SGHDN and CDR2 FVKESK come from the germline V gene. This CDR3 is 15 amino acids long. V shed 0 bases and J shed 7 bases, with 15 bases lying between them. The CDR3 here is CASSQDGTASGGYTF. The CDR3 DNA sequence: TGTGCCAGCAGCCAAGATGGAACAGCTTCTGGTGGCTACACCTTC.

This clone was observed once. J is TRBJ2-6 and V is TRBV19; D assignment may be TRBD1 or TRBD2 (5 bases each). Trimming removed 7 bases at V and 0 bases at J, with 16 bases between. There are 17 residues in the CDR3. CDR1 LNHDA and CDR2 SQIVND come from the germline V gene (reference sequence). The CDR3 region is CASKRGSVGSGANVLTF. The CDR3 DNA is TGTGCCAGTAAGAGGGGCAGCGTGGGCTCTGGGGCCAACGTCCTGACTTTC.

The chain recombines TRBV19 with TRBJ1-2; 7 nucleotides align to TRBD1. Trimming removed 5 bases from V and 3 bases from J; junction bases left unmatched: 9. Germline V CDR1 and CDR2: LNHDA, SQIVND (reference sequence). The CDR3 runs 15 residues. The CDR3: CASSSLGQVDYGYTF. The CDR3 DNA reads TGTGCCAGTAGTTCCCTTGGACAGGTTGACTATGGCTACACCTTC.

The chain employs TRBV18 and TRBJ2-5; D remains ambiguous. Germline CDR1 KGHSH, CDR2 LQKENI. V lost 6 bases, J lost 2 bases, and 16 bases lay in between. The CDR3 runs 15 residues. The CDR3 sequence is CASSLNVAVQETQYF. The CDR3 DNA is TGTGCCAGCTCGCTAAACGTTGCGGTTCAAGAGACCCAGTACTTC.

The V call is TRBV2, the J call TRBJ2-7; D may be TRBD1 or TRBD2 (5 bases each). The germline CDR1 and CDR2 sequences are SNHLY and FYNNEI. The CDR3 extends over 12 amino acids. V gave up 3 bases and J gave up 12 bases, with 15 bases separating them. The CDR3 DNA is TGTGCCAGCAGTGAGGGGAGAGGGGTTCGGTACTTC. It is translated as CASSEGRGVRYF.

The chain links TRBV7-6 to TRBJ1-1; the D is unclear. Trimming removed 0 bases from V and 7 bases from J, with 6 bases in between. Germline V gives CDR1 SGHVS, CDR2 FNYEAQ. The CDR3 consists of 12 residues. CDR3 DNA sequence: TGTGCCAGCAGCTTAGCTGGATTTGAAGCTTTCTTT. Encoded protein: CASSLAGFEAFF.

The gene calls are TRBV6-5 and TRBJ1-3; D is unresolved. Germline V gene sequence: CDR1 MNHEY, CDR2 SVGAGI. This CDR3 contains 15 residues. Between the trimmed V and J ends, which lost 2 bases and 0 bases, there was a span of 8 bases. The CDR3 spells CASSYGSGSGNTIYF. The CDR3 DNA follows: TGTGCCAGCAGTTACGGGTCGGGCTCTGGAAACACCATATATTTT.

This chain links TRBV2 with TRBJ2-2; 7 positions agree with TRBD1. Germline V lookup: CDR1 SNHLY, CDR2 FYNNEI. This CDR3 comprises 14 residues. The trim removed 5 bases at V and 2 bases at J, leaving 2 bases unmatched. CDR3 amino acids: CASSRQGNTGELFF. For the CDR3, the DNA is TGTGCCAGCAGTCGACAGGGCAACACCGGGGAGCTGTTTTTT.

V usage is TRBV28 and J usage is TRBJ2-1; 9 positions match TRBD1. The germline V gene has CDR1 MDHEN and CDR2 SYDVKM. CDR3 length: 15 amino acids. J lost 7 bases, V lost 7 bases, and 11 bases had no gene match. Here the CDR3 reads CASIRTGAARNEQFF. In nucleotides, the CDR3 is TGTGCCAGCATTCGGACAGGGGCCGCTCGGAATGAGCAGTTCTTC.

The gene calls are TRBV27 and TRBJ2-7; D possibly corresponds to TRBD2 (7 bases). The CDR3 contains 13 residues. Trimming removed 10 bases at V and 2 bases at J, with 15 bases between. Germline V lookup: CDR1 MNHEY, CDR2 SMNVEV (reference sequence). The chain's CDR3 is CATGRGGPYEQYF. CDR3 DNA: TGTGCCACCGGACGCGGGGGCCCCTACGAGCAGTACTTC.

The J gene is TRBJ1-1, the V gene TRBV7-2, with unresolved D. Looked up from germline, CDR1 is SGHTA and CDR2 is FQGNSA. V was clipped by 5 bases and J by 9 bases, with 16 bases between them. There are 13 residues in the CDR3. CDR3 nucleotide sequence: TGTGCCAGCAGCCTCTTCGGCGAGGGTAAAGCTTTCTTT. Its translation is CASSLFGEGKAFF.